The sequence of this T cell receptor (beta chain) was determined in a study of cytomegalovirus exposure and HLA in healthy donors. The CDR3 is 22 amino acids. Researchers ran the PCR with 60 Vbeta and 13 Jbeta primers. Produced via immunoSEQ multiplex PCR; TCRdb's table is partial and in-frame only. The sample comprises some 140,000 clones, more than 70% of which are singletons, and 3.1% rests with the top ten. The chain joins TRBV12-2 to TRBJ1-5; TRBD1 is taken as the D call from the table, unchecked against the DNA. TRBV12-2 is a documented pseudogene. The sample consisted of PBMCs. The sequence came from a man in his forties in good health and CMV-seronegative. The CDR3 spells CASRFPLRPGQGMGYSNQPQHF. DNA of the CDR3: TGTGCAAGTCGCTTCCCTCTTCGACCGGGACAGGGAATGGGTTATAGCAATCAGCCCCAGCATTTT.